These 5 T cell receptor beta chains were sequenced from one sample in a study of beta chain features in type 1 diabetes. Study-wide findings and caveats: Shorter TCRB CDR3s, moderately but significantly so, were found in Type 1 diabetes patients in all four CD4+ subsets.

For these receptors, no antigen is known. What was sequenced were expressed TCRB transcripts, since all of the isolated RNA had been reverse transcribed. The assay was immunoSEQ multiplex PCR, and TCRdb's table has in-frame clones only and misses some. Of 350,000 to 450,000 clones in the sample, about 12% were seen once. The sequenced sample consisted of naive CD4+ T cells from blood. The origin of the receptors is a woman aged 18-30 years with type 1 diabetes.

The V and J genes are TRBV10-3 and TRBJ2-1; 7 nucleotides agree with TRBD2. The germline gives CDR1 ENHRY, CDR2 SYGVKD. V was clipped by 4 bases and J by 0 bases; unmatched bases: 3. The CDR3 has 15 residues. CDR3 bases: TGTGCCATCAGTGCCGGCGGGAGCTCCTACAATGAGCAGTTCTTC. As protein: CAISAGGSSYNEQFF.

This clone was counted between two and nine times. This chain joins TRBV29-1 and TRBJ2-7; possibly TRBD1 for D (6 bases). Trimming took 4 bases from V and 4 from J, leaving 14 bases between them. Germline lookup yields CDR1 SQVTM and CDR2 ANQGSEA. CDR3 length: 13 amino acids. The CDR3 loop is CSVGVGRGYEQYF. The CDR3 region has the DNA TGCAGCGTTGGAGTAGGCAGGGGATACGAGCAGTACTTC.

The table lists this clone with a few counts. The chain links TRBV11-2 to TRBJ2-5; the D gene is possibly TRBD2 (5 bases). Per germline, CDR1 SGHAT and CDR2 FQNNGV. The CDR3 sequence is 15 residues long. V gave up 4 bases and J gave up 5 bases, with 17 bases separating them. The chain's CDR3 is CASSSATSIRETQYF. The CDR3 region has the DNA TGTGCCAGCAGCTCAGCTACTAGTATCCGGGAGACCCAGTACTTC.

This clone turned up a few times. J is TRBJ2-3 and V is TRBV6-5; maybe TRBD2 (5 bases). This CDR3 has 15 amino acids. Germline lookup yields CDR1 MNHEY and CDR2 SVGAGI. The germline V and J ends were trimmed by 0 bases and 3 bases, with 10 bases remaining between them. CDR3 coding DNA: TGTGCCAGCAGTTACTCGCAACCGGGAACAGATACGCAGTATTTT. This codes for CASSYSQPGTDTQYF.

The chain recombines TRBV4-2 with TRBJ1-5; D call uncertain. Per germline, CDR1 LGHNA and CDR2 YNFKEQ. V dropped 2 bases and J dropped 2 bases, with 10 bases sitting between them. The CDR3 extends over 15 amino acids. The CDR3 sequence is CASSQLSEGNQPQHF. In DNA, the CDR3 is TGTGCCAGCAGCCAATTGTCGGAGGGCAATCAGCCCCAGCATTTT.